Below, 15 T cell receptor beta chains from the same sample are listed, as sequenced in a study of long-term antiretroviral therapy in people with HIV. This was the immunoSEQ v3.0 assay at survey level. Method: immunoSEQ multiplex PCR; TCRdb's copy keeps in-frame clones and lacks some. The sample holds roughly 36,000 clones, about 83% seen once. The sequencing here drew on unsorted PBMCs, taken 0.4 years before starting antiretroviral therapy. The receptors were sampled from a young man with HIV.

CDR3 bases: TGTGCCAGCAGCGGTGGAGGGGCGAGTAAGGATGAAAAACTGTTTTTT. The encoded protein is CASSGGGASKDEKLFF. The rearrangement links TRBV5-4 to TRBJ1-4, with D possibly matching TRBD1 (5 bases). V dropped 4 bases and J dropped 6 bases, with 19 bases sitting between them. Looked up from germline, CDR1 is SGHNT and CDR2 is YYREEE (reference sequence). The CDR3 loop spans 16 amino acids.

V and J are TRBV5-6 and TRBJ2-7; a weak D match, TRBD1 (7 bases). CDR1 is SGHDT, CDR2 YYEEEE, per germline. Trimming took 3 bases from V and 0 from J, leaving 10 bases between them. The CDR3 loop spans 14 amino acids. The CDR3 nucleotides read TGTGCCAGCAGCTGGGGGGACAGCTCCTACGAGCAGTACTTC. This encodes CASSWGDSSYEQYF.

This chain connects TRBV11-2 to TRBJ1-1; no reliable D call. The CDR3 spans 14 residues. Germline V lookup: CDR1 SGHAT, CDR2 FQNNGV. The germline V and J ends were trimmed by 5 bases and 0 bases, with 10 bases remaining between them. CDR3: CASSPAGLNTEAFF. DNA of the CDR3: TGTGCCAGCAGCCCAGCCGGATTGAACACTGAAGCTTTCTTT.

The rearrangement joins TRBV19 to TRBJ2-1; 8 bases match TRBD2. Germline loops: CDR1 LNHDA, CDR2 SQIVND (reference sequence). V shed 2 bases, J shed 4 bases, and the junction held 10 bases outside the gene matches. This CDR3 comprises 17 residues. The CDR3 sequence: CASSIHIAGRKYNEQFF. In DNA form, the CDR3 reads TGTGCCAGTAGTATACACATAGCGGGGCGAAAATACAATGAGCAGTTCTTC.

The chain carries TRBV2 and TRBJ2-7, with a tentative D call TRBD2 (6 bases). The V end was cut by 1 base, the J end by 2 bases, with 9 bases between. This CDR3 contains 14 residues. CDR1 is SNHLY, CDR2 FYNNEI, per germline. The CDR3 region is CASSEGGETYEQYF. CDR3 in DNA: TGTGCCAGCAGTGAAGGCGGGGAAACCTACGAGCAGTACTTC. The whole variable domain, remainder taken from reference TRBV2 and TRBJ2-7, is EPEVTQTPSHQVTQMGQEVILRCVPISNHLYFYWYRQILGQKVEFLVSFYNNEISEKSEIFDDQFSVERPDGSNFTLKIRSTKLEDSAMYFCASSEGGETYEQYFGPGTRLTVT.

This clone was counted between two and nine times. J is TRBJ2-7 and V is TRBV27, with TRBD2 matching 9 bases. Losses at the gene ends were 6 bases for V and 4 bases for J; bases not matched to a gene: 16. The germline CDR1 and CDR2 sequences are MNHEY and SMNVEV (reference sequence). There are 17 residues in the CDR3. CDR3 coding DNA: TGTGCCAGCAGCTTTTACTTCGGGACTAGCAAACTATACGAGCAGTACTTC. This codes for CASSFYFGTSKLYEQYF.

The rearrangement joins TRBV28 to TRBJ2-1, with a tentative D call TRBD2 (6 bases). Between the trimmed V and J ends, which lost 6 bases and 6 bases, there was a span of 24 bases. Germline loops: CDR1 MDHEN, CDR2 SYDVKM. The CDR3 has 17 amino acids. CDR3 DNA sequence: TGTGCCAGCAGCCGCCCTTTAGCGGAGGACATGACCAATGAGCAGTTCTTC. This translates into CASSRPLAEDMTNEQFF.

The chain employs TRBV7-3 and TRBJ2-5, with D uncertain. V dropped 3 bases and J dropped 7 bases, with 12 bases sitting between them. In germline, CDR1 is SGHTA, CDR2 FQGTGA. The CDR3 length is 13 residues. The CDR3 DNA sequence: TGTGCCAGCAGCTTTGGGTCCTCGGGGACCCAGTACTTC. Protein product: CASSFGSSGTQYF.

This chain connects TRBV11-2 to TRBJ1-5; D remains unclear. CDR1 and CDR2 (germline): SGHAT, FQNNGV. Trimming took 0 bases from V and 7 from J, leaving 10 bases between them. This CDR3 is built from 14 residues. The CDR3, as DNA: TGTGCCAGCAGCTTAGACGGCCTCCAACAGCCCCAGCATTTT. Amino acid sequence: CASSLDGLQQPQHF.

The chain is built from TRBV19 and TRBJ2-1; TRBD2 might be the D (5 bases). Trimming removed 5 bases at V and 9 bases at J, with 8 bases between. The germline V gene has CDR1 LNHDA and CDR2 SQIVND (reference sequence). This CDR3 has 11 amino acids. CDR3 sequence: CASSSGSEQFF. CDR3 DNA: TGTGCCAGTAGTTCTGGGAGTGAGCAGTTCTTC.

This clone was recorded a few times. Additional DNA sequences in this sample encode the identical CDR3. The rearrangement joins TRBV28 to TRBJ1-5; D gene unclear. V shed 5 bases and J shed 3 bases, with 11 bases lying between them. Germline values: CDR1 MDHEN, CDR2 SYDVKM. This CDR3 contains 14 residues. This CDR3 is CASSGPSSNQPQHF. The CDR3 coding sequence is TGTGCCAGCAGTGGACCGTCTTCCAATCAGCCCCAGCATTTT.

The chain joins TRBV2 to TRBJ1-1; TRBD1 matches 7 bases. Germline-derived CDR1 and CDR2 are SNHLY and FYNNEI. The junction had 7 bases not matched to a gene; V was cut back by 6 bases and J by 3 bases. The CDR3 runs to 14 residues. The CDR3 sequence is CASSPKDRYTEAFF. The CDR3 DNA sequence: TGTGCCAGCAGCCCCAAGGACAGGTACACTGAAGCTTTCTTT.

Only one count was recorded for this clone. The J gene is TRBJ1-6, the V gene TRBV6-6; D perhaps matches TRBD1 (6 bases). This CDR3 is 15 amino acids long. CDR1 and CDR2 (germline): MNHNY, SVGAGI (reference sequence). Deletions cut 0 bases from V and 10 bases from J, with 13 bases between. As DNA, the CDR3 is TGTGCCAGCAGTTACTCGACTGGGGGCTACTCACCCCTCCACTTT. It codes for CASSYSTGGYSPLHF.

The CDR3 here is CASRTGVVGTGELFF. Here the CDR3 DNA reads TGTGCCAGCAGGACAGGGGTGGTAGGCACCGGGGAGCTGTTTTTT. This rearrangement joins TRBV27 to TRBJ2-2; 8 nucleotides match TRBD1. Germline-derived CDR1 and CDR2 are MNHEY and SMNVEV (reference sequence). J lost 4 bases, V lost 6 bases, and 7 bases had no gene match. This CDR3 comprises 15 residues.

A remark on this clone: Additional DNA sequences in this sample encode the identical CDR3. The chain uses TRBV7-8 and TRBJ1-1; D ambiguous. CDR1 is SGHVS, CDR2 FQNEAQ, per germline. The CDR3 is made up of 13 amino acids. V was pared by 1 base and J by 1 base, with 4 bases between. Here the CDR3 DNA reads TGTGCCAGCAGCTTAGGCGAGAACACTGAAGCTTTCTTT. Its protein is CASSLGENTEAFF.